The rows below give T cell receptor beta chains drawn from one sample of a study of tumor-infiltrating lymphocytes in localized non-small cell lung cancer. Method: immunoSEQ multiplex PCR; TCRdb's copy keeps in-frame clones and lacks some. The sample gives under 15,000 clones, 65% to 90% of which show up once; more than 8% is in the top ten. Source material: lung tumor tissue. The origin of the receptors is a human donor with non-small cell lung cancer. Both conserved end residues are part of each CDR3. D genes are given only for firm matches. Not all rows give a size; the values are once, few, many and, for expanded clones, a class.

d_call clone_size j_call v_call cdr3_aa cdr3_nt
NA NA TRBJ2-1 TRBV30 CAWSVPSAGGAREQFF TGTGCCTGGAGTGTACCCTCGGCAGGAGGGGCTCGCGAGCAGTTCTTC
TRBD2 NA TRBJ2-1 TRBV5-4 CASSFQAGKGDEQFF TGTGCCAGCAGCTTTCAAGCGGGAAAGGGTGATGAGCAGTTCTTC
NA once TRBJ2-7 TRBV19 CASSIRPGLLRTYEQYF TGTGCCAGTAGTATACGCCCTGGACTCTTGAGGACCTACGAGCAGTACTTC
TRBD2 NA TRBJ2-1 TRBV5-1 CASSLRTSGRMNEQFF TGCGCCAGCAGCTTGAGGACTAGCGGGAGGATGAATGAGCAGTTCTTC
TRBD1 NA TRBJ1-5 TRBV5-1 CASSLSGTVDQPQHF TGCGCCAGCAGCTTATCCGGGACAGTAGATCAGCCCCAGCATTTT
NA NA TRBJ2-2 TRBV28 CASTVGQSNTGELFF TGTGCCAGCACGGTAGGACAGTCGAACACCGGGGAGCTGTTTTTT
TRBD2 NA TRBJ2-1 TRBV5-4 CASSPGGSPASSYNEQFF TGTGCCAGCAGCCCCGGCGGGAGCCCCGCCAGCTCCTACAATGAGCAGTTCTTC
NA NA TRBJ1-2 TRBV29-1 CSVAINRDYGYTF TGCAGCGTTGCCATAAACCGAGACTATGGCTACACCTTC
TRBD1 NA TRBJ2-1 TRBV28 CASSSTRQGTNEQFF TGTGCCAGCAGTTCCACCCGACAGGGGACAAATGAGCAGTTCTTC
NA few TRBJ1-2 TRBV5-5 CASSWDPALGYTF TGTGCCAGCAGCTGGGACCCAGCCCTTGGCTACACCTTC
TRBD2 NA TRBJ2-7 TRBV6-5 CASSYAGGSSYEQYF TGTGCCAGCAGTTACGCGGGAGGGTCCTCCTACGAGCAGTACTTC
NA NA TRBJ1-2 TRBV19 CASRGGSQSNYGYTF TGTGCCAGTAGGGGCGGGTCGCAGTCTAACTATGGCTACACCTTC
NA NA TRBJ1-1 TRBV30 CAWSHSRAGPNTEAFF TGTGCCTGGAGTCACAGTCGGGCGGGTCCGAACACTGAAGCTTTCTTT
TRBD1 NA TRBJ2-7 TRBV7-9 CASSLAVGGSYEQYF TGTGCCAGCAGCTTAGCTGTAGGGGGCAGCTACGAGCAGTACTTC
NA NA TRBJ2-2 TRBV7-9 CASSLARTPRGTGELFF TGTGCCAGCAGCTTAGCCAGGACCCCCCGGGGCACCGGGGAGCTGTTTTTT
TRBD1 NA TRBJ2-1 TRBV9 CASSVEGTGGNNEQFF TGTGCCAGCAGCGTAGAAGGGACAGGGGGGAACAATGAGCAGTTCTTC
NA NA TRBJ1-5 TRBV18 CASSPGADGTQPQHF TGTGCCAGCTCGCCTGGGGCAGATGGAACTCAGCCCCAGCATTTT
NA NA TRBJ2-2 TRBV28 CASSLWARGGNTGELFF TGTGCCAGCAGTTTATGGGCCCGGGGAGGGAACACCGGGGAGCTGTTTTTT
NA NA TRBJ2-5 TRBV6-5 CASSSSSPRGTQYF TGTGCCAGCAGTTCCTCATCCCCACGGGGGACCCAGTACTTC
TRBD2 NA TRBJ2-1 TRBV5-1 CASDSGGKSNEQFF TGCGCCAGCGATTCCGGGGGGAAATCTAATGAGCAGTTCTTC
TRBD2 NA TRBJ2-3 TRBV18 CASSPPLTSGTTDTQYF TGTGCCAGCTCACCACCTCTGACTAGCGGGACTACAGATACGCAGTATTTT
TRBD2 NA TRBJ2-2 TRBV10-2 CASSLTLGLASTGELFF TGCGCCAGCAGTCTAACCTTGGGACTAGCGAGCACCGGGGAGCTGTTTTTT
NA NA TRBJ2-7 TRBV5-6 CASRLVDSHYEQYF TGTGCCAGCAGACTTGTCGACAGCCACTACGAGCAGTACTTC